Listed below are T cell receptor beta chains from one sample, sequenced in a study of blood T cell repertoires in COVID-19. TCRdb's table, derived via immunoSEQ multiplex PCR, lists solely in-frame clones and lacks some. The data show about 270,000 clones, with approximately 90% seen just once and 2.5% to 3.5% held by the top ten. Sequenced input: PBMCs or T cells enriched from blood (not recorded which). The receptors were sampled from a woman aged 50 to 65 who had recovered from COVID-19. CDR3s include the opening cysteine and the closing phenylalanine or tryptophan. D genes are given only for firm matches. The size field is filled for only some rows; it gives once, few, many or a size class.

DNA	CDR3	D	V	J	size
TGTGCCAGCAGGCAAGGACTAGCGGGGGCCCCACGGGATACGCAGTATTTT	CASRQGLAGAPRDTQYF	TRBD2	TRBV27	TRBJ2-3	-
TGCAGCGTTGAAAGGACTAGCGGATACAATGAGCAGTTCTTC	CSVERTSGYNEQFF	TRBD2	TRBV29-1	TRBJ2-1	-
TGTGCCAGCAGTTTATCACCAGGACTAGCCAAAAACATTCAGTACTTC	CASSLSPGLAKNIQYF	-	TRBV28	TRBJ2-4	-
TGTGCCAGCAGTTCTGGACTAGCGTCTCCCTCCTACGAGCAGTACTTC	CASSSGLASPSYEQYF	TRBD2	TRBV27	TRBJ2-7	-
TGTGCCAGCAACCAACTAGCGGAGAACTACGAGCAGTACTTC	CASNQLAENYEQYF	TRBD2	TRBV13	TRBJ2-7	once
TGCGCCACCAGACAGGGGATGACAGATACGCAGTATTTT	CATRQGMTDTQYF	TRBD1	TRBV5-1	TRBJ2-3	-
TGTGCCAGCAGCGCGGGGGGGACTAGCGGGAGATTCAATGAGCAGTTCTTC	CASSAGGTSGRFNEQFF	TRBD2	TRBV9	TRBJ2-1	-
TGTGCCAGCAGCCAAAACGGTGGCGGTAGCTCCTACAATGAGCAGTTCTTC	CASSQNGGGSSYNEQFF	-	TRBV11-3	TRBJ2-1	-
TGCGCCAGCACCAGGGGAGGGGCTCAAGAGACCCAGTACTTC	CASTRGGAQETQYF	-	TRBV5-1	TRBJ2-5	-
TGCGCCAGCAGTCACGGGGGGGGAGTAGGTGGCTACACCTTC	CASSHGGGVGGYTF	-	TRBV23-1	TRBJ1-2	-
TGTGCCAGCAGTTTAGCCGTTGGAAACACCATATATTTT	CASSLAVGNTIYF	-	TRBV12-3/TRBV12-4	TRBJ1-3	once
TGTGCCAGCAGCCAAGTCAGCGGGGGCACTGGAAACACCATATATTTT	CASSQVSGGTGNTIYF	-	TRBV4-2	TRBJ1-3	-
TGTGCCAGCAGCTTTTTGGGGGCCGGCTATGGCTACACCTTC	CASSFLGAGYGYTF	-	TRBV2	TRBJ1-2	-
TGCGCCAGCAGCCAAGGGACTATACACAATGAGCAGTTCTTC	CASSQGTIHNEQFF	-	TRBV4-1	TRBJ2-1	few
TGTGCCAGCAGCCCCCCCCGGGTTCCAGATACGCAGTATTTT	CASSPPRVPDTQYF	-	TRBV7-9	TRBJ2-3	-
TGTGCCAGCAGTTTCGGGGGTGGCTACACCTTC	CASSFGGGYTF	-	TRBV28	TRBJ1-2	-
TGTGCCAGCAGTTTATCAGGGGGTTTCCAGCCCCAGCATTTT	CASSLSGGFQPQHF	TRBD1	TRBV28	TRBJ1-5	-
TGTGCCAGCAGTGCGGCTAGCGGCTCCTACGAGCAGTACTTC	CASSAASGSYEQYF	TRBD2	TRBV2	TRBJ2-7	-
TGTGCCAGCAGTTTCGGTTGGGGACTAGCGGGGTTAACTTCTAGCACAGATACGCAGTATTTT	CASSFGWGLAGLTSSTDTQYF	TRBD2	TRBV27	TRBJ2-3	-
TGTGCCACCAGCCCCCGTGAAGTCGCAGGGGGAAATCAGCCCCAGCATTTT	CATSPREVAGGNQPQHF	TRBD1	TRBV24-1	TRBJ1-5	-
TGTGCCAGCAGCTTGAATCCGGCAGGTTCACCCCTCCACTTT	CASSLNPAGSPLHF	-	TRBV5-4	TRBJ1-6	-
TGTGCCAGCAGCCCAGGGAGCGGGAGAAGTATAGGGCATGAGCAGTTCTTC	CASSPGSGRSIGHEQFF	TRBD2	TRBV11-3	TRBJ2-1	once
TGTGCCACCAGCCGACTAGCGGGCGACTACAATGAGCAGTTCTTC	CATSRLAGDYNEQFF	TRBD2	TRBV24-1	TRBJ2-1	-
TGTGCCAGCAGCCCTTTGACTAGCGGGAGCATTCAAGAGACCCAGTACTTC	CASSPLTSGSIQETQYF	TRBD2	TRBV3-1/TRBV3-2	TRBJ2-5	-
TGTGCCAGCAGCTTTAACTCCCCGAACACTGAAGCTTTCTTT	CASSFNSPNTEAFF	-	TRBV7-2	TRBJ1-1	-
TGTGCCAGCAGTCCGGGACTAGCGGAGCAGTTCTTC	CASSPGLAEQFF	TRBD2	TRBV12-3/TRBV12-4	TRBJ2-1	-
TGTGCCACCAGCAGAGAGGGCGGGAGGGCCGGTGGGGAGCTGTTTTTT	CATSREGGRAGGELFF	TRBD2	TRBV15	TRBJ2-2	-
TGTGCCAGCAGGAGTGGTGGGAGGGGTGAGCAGTTCTTC	CASRSGGRGEQFF	TRBD2	TRBV6-5	TRBJ2-1	-
TGTGCCAGCAGCCAAACGAGGAGCACTGAAGCTTTCTTT	CASSQTRSTEAFF	-	TRBV11-2	TRBJ1-1	-
TGTGCCAGCAGTTCAAATGGGGCAGGAAACACTGAAGCTTTCTTT	CASSSNGAGNTEAFF	-	TRBV6-5	TRBJ1-1	-
TGTGCCAGCAGTCAGAAGCGGGGGTTTTACGGGGCCAACGTCCTGACTTTC	CASSQKRGFYGANVLTF	TRBD2	TRBV28	TRBJ2-6	-
TGTGCCACCAGCAGCGCGCAAGAGACCCAGTACTTC	CATSSAQETQYF	-	TRBV15	TRBJ2-5	-
TGTGCCAGCAGCCCCGGACAGCGCTACGAGCAGTACTTC	CASSPGQRYEQYF	-	TRBV11-1	TRBJ2-7	-
TGTGCCAGCAGTCCGGGAGGTGGAGGAAATGAGCAGTTCTTC	CASSPGGGGNEQFF	TRBD2	TRBV6-5	TRBJ2-1	-
TGTGCCAGCAGTTACAGGAGGGGTGAAGCTTTCTTT	CASSYRRGEAFF	-	TRBV6-5	TRBJ1-1	-
TGTGCCAGCAGCGCCACAGGGTTGGACGAGCAGTACTTC	CASSATGLDEQYF	-	TRBV21-1	TRBJ2-7	-
TGTGCCAGCAGCTTAACCCCCAGGGGGCAATCAGAGACCCAGTACTTC	CASSLTPRGQSETQYF	TRBD1	TRBV7-3	TRBJ2-5	-
TGTGCCAGCAGCTTAGTAAGACTAGCGGGAGAATCCCGCGAGCAGTACTTC	CASSLVRLAGESREQYF	TRBD2	TRBV7-8	TRBJ2-7	-
TGTGCCAGCAGCCGACTAGCGGGAGGGGCCTACAATGAGCAGTTCTTC	CASSRLAGGAYNEQFF	TRBD2	TRBV3-1/TRBV3-2	TRBJ2-1	-
TGTGCCAGCAGCTTGATTATGAGCACCATATATTTT	CASSLIMSTIYF	-	TRBV7-6	TRBJ1-3	-
TGTGCCAGCAGTGAACCCGGGACAGGGAAATCCTACGAGCAGTACTTC	CASSEPGTGKSYEQYF	TRBD1	TRBV2	TRBJ2-7	-
TGTGCCTGGAGACGCGGTCCCGGGGAGCTGTTTTTT	CAWRRGPGELFF	-	TRBV30	TRBJ2-2	-
TGTGCCAGCAGTGGCGGACAGAGTTACACAGATACGCAGTATTTT	CASSGGQSYTDTQYF	-	TRBV7-9	TRBJ2-3	-
TGTGCCAGCAGCCTTCTGACTGCCTACACTGAAGCTTTCTTT	CASSLLTAYTEAFF	-	TRBV5-5	TRBJ1-1	-
TGTGCCAGCAGTCGATCGACAGGGGAAGAGACCCAGTACTTC	CASSRSTGEETQYF	TRBD1	TRBV27	TRBJ2-5	-
TGTGCCAGCTCCGGACAGACGAACACTGAAGCTTTCTTT	CASSGQTNTEAFF	-	TRBV18	TRBJ1-1	-
TGCGCCAGCAGCTCACAGGGGATATCGAGTGAAAAACTGTTTTTT	CASSSQGISSEKLFF	TRBD1	TRBV5-1	TRBJ1-4	once
TGTGCCAGCAGTGAGACAACAGGGGCGGGGGCCAACGTCCTGACTTTC	CASSETTGAGANVLTF	TRBD1	TRBV25-1	TRBJ2-6	once
TGCGCCAGCAGCTTGACTAGCGGGAGGGAACTGTACAATGAGCAGTTCTTC	CASSLTSGRELYNEQFF	TRBD2	TRBV5-1	TRBJ2-1	-
TGTGCCAGCAGCTTTGTCAGGGGCTACGAGCAGTACTTC	CASSFVRGYEQYF	-	TRBV11-2	TRBJ2-7	few
TGTGCCAGTAGTGTTAGCGGACACCAAGAGACCCAGTACTTC	CASSVSGHQETQYF	-	TRBV19	TRBJ2-5	-
TGTGCCAGCAGGCTAGGACAGTTGAACACTGAAGCTTTCTTT	CASRLGQLNTEAFF	-	TRBV7-2	TRBJ1-1	-